This entry lists 21 T cell receptor beta chains sequenced from one sample in a study of cytomegalovirus exposure and HLA in healthy donors. It was with 60 Vbeta and 13 Jbeta primers that the PCR ran. Measured with immunoSEQ multiplex PCR; TCRdb has only the in-frame clones, and not every one. This table lists around 51,000 clones. Sequencing was done on a sample of PBMCs. The source of these receptors is a man in his forties in good health and CMV-seropositive.

The V gene is TRBV28, the J gene TRBJ1-6; D remains ambiguous. Per germline, CDR1 MDHEN and CDR2 SYDVKM. This CDR3 is built from 11 residues. V shed 3 bases and J shed 13 bases, with 7 bases lying between them. The DNA for the CDR3 is TGTGCCAGCAGTTTGGTTGGCCCCCTCCACTTT. It specifies CASSLVGPLHF.

The V call is TRBV7-2, the J call TRBJ1-1; 7 nucleotides agree with TRBD1. Germline V gene lookup returns CDR1 SGHTA and CDR2 FQGNSA. The CDR3 loop spans 14 amino acids. V was pared by 5 bases and J by 0 bases, with 3 bases of the junction left unmatched. The CDR3 DNA reads TGTGCCAGCAGCACGACAGGGATGAACACTGAAGCTTTCTTT. This translates into CASSTTGMNTEAFF.

CDR3 region: CASSIRTGDSGNTIYF. The CDR3 coding sequence is TGTGCCAGCAGCATCCGGACAGGGGACTCTGGAAACACCATATATTTT. This chain joins TRBV11-2 and TRBJ1-3, with TRBD1 identical over 9 bases. Germline CDR1 SGHAT, CDR2 FQNNGV. The CDR3 has 16 residues. Trimming cost V 5 bases and J 0 bases; bases outside gene matches: 5.

The rearrangement joins TRBV27 to TRBJ2-7; the D gene is possibly TRBD2 (6 bases). CDR1 and CDR2 from the germline V gene are MNHEY and SMNVEV (reference sequence). Trimming stripped 2 bases from V and 6 bases from J, with 17 bases between. The CDR3 runs 15 residues. In DNA, the CDR3 is TGTGCCAGCAGTTTAATTGGACTAACGAGCTTCGAGCAGTACTTC. Translation: CASSLIGLTSFEQYF.

The chain uses TRBV28 and TRBJ2-5; 7 bases line up with TRBD2. Per the germline V gene, CDR1 is MDHEN and CDR2 is SYDVKM. Trimming cost V 6 bases and J 5 bases; bases outside gene matches: 21. This CDR3 is 18 amino acids long. The CDR3 loop reads CASSPQTRGGRRMETQYF. The CDR3 DNA reads TGTGCCAGCAGCCCTCAAACGCGGGGCGGGAGAAGGATGGAGACCCAGTACTTC.

This rearrangement joins TRBV9 to TRBJ2-3, with 9 bases aligning to TRBD2. The CDR3 is 16 residues long. V shed 0 bases and J 3 bases; nucleotides not matched to a gene: 5. Germline V gene sequence: CDR1 SGDLS, CDR2 YYNGEE. The CDR3 DNA sequence: TGTGCCAGCAGCGTAGCGGGTAGCGGGGGTACAGATACGCAGTATTTT. Translated: CASSVAGSGGTDTQYF.

The chain is built from TRBV5-1 and TRBJ1-2, with TRBD1 matching over 10 bases. The CDR3 loop spans 14 amino acids. V dropped 4 bases and J dropped 7; count of bases not matched to a gene: 7. Looked up from germline, CDR1 is SGHRS and CDR2 is YFSETQ. CDR3 residues: CASSESRDRGGYTF. The CDR3 DNA follows: TGCGCCAGCAGCGAGTCCCGGGACAGGGGTGGCTACACCTTC.

The rearrangement uses TRBV20-1 and TRBJ2-3; 11 positions match TRBD1. CDR3 length: 11 residues. V was clipped by 7 bases and J by 6 bases; unmatched bases: 0. Per germline, CDR1 DFQATT and CDR2 SNEGSKA (reference sequence). CDR3 DNA sequence: TGCAGTGGGGACAGGGGGGATACGCAGTATTTT. Translated, it gives CSGDRGDTQYF.

A note on this clone: The sample contains more than one DNA sequence encoding this CDR3. The V call is TRBV2, the J call TRBJ2-1; D gene uncertain. CDR1 is SNHLY and CDR2 is FYNNEI in the germline V gene. The length of the CDR3 is 11 residues. Trimming shortened V by 7 bases and J by 5 bases, and 6 bases separated the two germline ends. CDR3 loop: CASTENNEQFF. CDR3 bases: TGTGCCAGCACGGAGAACAATGAGCAGTTCTTC.

V and J are TRBV29-1 and TRBJ2-6; D gene ambiguous. This CDR3 region has 15 residues. Trimming left V 6 bases short and J 0 bases short, with 12 bases between. Looked up from germline, CDR1 is SQVTM and CDR2 is ANQGSEA. The CDR3 here is CSVLVFRSGANVLTF. CDR3 sequence (DNA): TGCAGCGTCTTAGTGTTTCGCTCTGGGGCCAACGTCCTGACTTTC.

The V and J genes are TRBV10-3 and TRBJ1-5; 7 bases line up with TRBD1. The CDR3 runs 15 residues. V was clipped by 10 bases and J by 1 base; unmatched bases: 10. Per germline, CDR1 ENHRY and CDR2 SYGVKD. The CDR3: CATAPKGQSNQPQHF. CDR3 DNA sequence: TGTGCCACCGCCCCCAAGGGACAGAGCAATCAGCCCCAGCATTTT.

V and J are TRBV6-5 and TRBJ2-3; the D gene is possibly TRBD1 (6 bases). V shed 2 bases and J shed 4 bases, with 13 bases lying between them. The CDR3 has 15 amino acids. Per the germline V gene, CDR1 is MNHEY and CDR2 is SVGAGI. CDR3 bases: TGTGCCAGCAGTTACGGGTACAGGGACGCAGATACGCAGTATTTT. It translates to CASSYGYRDADTQYF.

Here the CDR3 reads CASSPRQGATDTQYF. In DNA, the CDR3 is TGTGCCAGCAGCCCCAGACAGGGGGCCACAGATACGCAGTATTTT. The chain carries TRBV11-3 and TRBJ2-3; 10 nucleotides match TRBD1. V lost 5 bases to trimming and J lost 2 bases; unmatched junction nucleotides: 4. This CDR3 has 15 residues. CDR1 and CDR2 from the germline V gene are SGHNT and YENEEA.

The chain joins TRBV4-2 to TRBJ2-1; possibly TRBD2 for D (6 bases). The CDR3 runs 14 residues. The ends were cut back, 4 bases at V and 4 bases at J, with 11 bases in the middle. Germline V CDR1 and CDR2: LGHNA, YNFKEQ. The CDR3 loop reads CASSRGGEYNEQFF. In nucleotides, the CDR3 is TGTGCCAGCAGCCGTGGCGGGGAATACAATGAGCAGTTCTTC.

The chain is built from TRBV4-3 and TRBJ2-3; no reliable D call. The CDR3 extends over 14 amino acids. CDR1 LGHNA and CDR2 YSLEER come from the germline V gene. Trimming shortened V by 0 bases and J by 1 base, and 5 bases separated the two germline ends. CDR3 residues: CASSQDGGTDTQYF. The CDR3, as DNA: TGCGCCAGCAGCCAAGACGGTGGCACAGATACGCAGTATTTT.

The rearrangement uses TRBV19 and TRBJ2-7, with D tentatively TRBD2 (5 bases). Germline lookup yields CDR1 LNHDA and CDR2 SQIVND (reference sequence). The CDR3 covers 15 residues. V lost 3 bases and J 3 bases, leaving 15 bases between the germline ends. Here the CDR3 reads CASSMHGGLDYEQYF. The CDR3 DNA reads TGTGCCAGTAGTATGCATGGCGGGTTGGACTACGAGCAGTACTTC.

This chain connects TRBV9 to TRBJ2-7, with 8 bases that match TRBD1. The germline V gene has CDR1 SGDLS and CDR2 YYNGEE. Losses at the gene ends were 0 bases for V and 3 bases for J; bases not matched to a gene: 5. This CDR3 region has 15 residues. The CDR3 DNA is TGTGCCAGCAGCGTAGCCGGACAGGGTCTCTACGAGCAGTACTTC. Translated: CASSVAGQGLYEQYF. Combining the CDR3 with reference TRBV9 and TRBJ2-7 gives the whole variable domain DSGVTQTPKHLITATGQRVTLRCSPRSGDLSVYWYQQSLDQGLQFLIQYYNGEERAKGNILERFSAQQFPDLHSELNLSSLELGDSALYFCASSVAGQGLYEQYFGPGTRLTVT.

The chain has TRBV7-8 and TRBJ2-3; TRBD1 agrees at 7 bases. Losses at the gene ends were 7 bases for V and 2 bases for J; bases not matched to a gene: 6. Germline loops: CDR1 SGHVS, CDR2 FQNEAQ. This CDR3 spans 14 amino acids. The CDR3: CASIRDSNTDTQYF. The CDR3 nucleotides read TGTGCCAGCATCAGGGACAGCAACACAGATACGCAGTATTTT. Variable domain in full (rest from reference TRBV7-8 and TRBJ2-3): GAGVSQSPRYKVAKRGQDVALRCDPISGHVSLFWYQQALGQGPEFLTYFQNEAQLDKSGLPSDRFFAERPEGSVSTLKIQRTQQEDSAVYLCASIRDSNTDTQYFGPGTRLTVL.

This chain links TRBV7-2 with TRBJ1-1, with TRBD1 identical over 9 bases. V trimming: 4 bases; J trimming: 0 bases; junction bases outside the gene matches: 3. The CDR3 is made up of 15 amino acids. From germline, CDR1 is SGHTA and CDR2 FQGNSA. As DNA, the CDR3 is TGTGCCAGCAGCTCACAGGGGGCCATGAACACTGAAGCTTTCTTT. It yields the protein CASSSQGAMNTEAFF.

This chain's CDR3 is CASSPPGTRGEQYF. The CDR3 coding sequence is TGTGCCAGCTCACCCCCGGGAACGAGAGGGGAGCAGTACTTC. The chain links TRBV18 to TRBJ2-7, with D possibly matching TRBD2 (5 bases). The CDR3 length is 14 residues. Germline V lookup: CDR1 KGHSH, CDR2 LQKENI. The V and J ends lost 3 bases and 7 bases respectively, with 16 bases between them.

The V and J genes are TRBV7-8 and TRBJ1-5, with TRBD1 as a possible D gene (5 bases). The CDR3 has 14 amino acids. CDR1 and CDR2 from the germline V gene are SGHVS and FQNEAQ. Trimming left V 5 bases short and J 5 bases short, with 13 bases between. The CDR3 DNA reads TGTGCCAGCAGCGGAGACAGCGAAGATCAGCCCCAGCATTTT. Its translation: CASSGDSEDQPQHF. Drawing the rest from reference TRBV7-8 and TRBJ1-5, the complete variable domain is GAGVSQSPRYKVAKRGQDVALRCDPISGHVSLFWYQQALGQGPEFLTYFQNEAQLDKSGLPSDRFFAERPEGSVSTLKIQRTQQEDSAVYLCASSGDSEDQPQHFGDGTRLSIL.